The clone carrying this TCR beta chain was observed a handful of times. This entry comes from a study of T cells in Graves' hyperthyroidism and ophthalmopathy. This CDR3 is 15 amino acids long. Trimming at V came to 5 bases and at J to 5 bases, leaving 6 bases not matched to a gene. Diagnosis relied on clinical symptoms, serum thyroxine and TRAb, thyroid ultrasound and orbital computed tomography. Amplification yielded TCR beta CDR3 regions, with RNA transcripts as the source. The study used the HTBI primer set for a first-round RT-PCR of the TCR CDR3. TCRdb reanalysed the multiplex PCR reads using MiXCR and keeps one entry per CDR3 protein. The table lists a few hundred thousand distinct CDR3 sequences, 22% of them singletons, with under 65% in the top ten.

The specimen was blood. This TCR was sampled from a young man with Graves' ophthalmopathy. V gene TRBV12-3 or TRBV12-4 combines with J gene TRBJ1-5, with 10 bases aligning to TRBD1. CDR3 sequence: CASSPRQGADQPQHF. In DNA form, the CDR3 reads TGTGCCAGCAGTCCCCGACAGGGGGCGGATCAGCCCCAGCATTTT.